These T cell receptor beta chains were read from a single sample in a study of OX40 agonist ivuxolimab in advanced cancers. This table comes from immunoSEQ multiplex PCR, and its TCRdb copy is limited to in-frame clones, with some not included. Found here are about 130,000 clones, 90% of them singletons; the top ten hold around 1%. The specimen was CD4+ or CD8+ T cells sorted from blood, collected in a trial of the OX40 agonist ivuxolimab. The receptors come from an adult with an advanced solid tumor such as melanoma, head and neck, liver or kidney cancer. CDR3s include the opening cysteine and the closing phenylalanine or tryptophan. Fields, in order: J gene, D gene, clone size, V gene, CDR3 protein, CDR3 DNA. A D gene is named only where the DNA matches it firmly. Some rows mark clone size as missing; the rest say once, few, many or name a class of expanded clone.

j_call: TRBJ2-7; d_call: TRBD2; clone_size: .; v_call: TRBV25-1; cdr3_aa: CASSENPTGLAGSYEQYF; cdr3_nt: TGTGCCAGCAGTGAAAATCCCACGGGACTAGCGGGCTCCTACGAGCAGTACTTC
j_call: TRBJ1-2; d_call: .; clone_size: once; v_call: TRBV29-1; cdr3_aa: CSVEAGAVTF; cdr3_nt: TGCAGCGTTGAGGCGGGGGCGGTTACCTTC
j_call: TRBJ1-1; d_call: .; clone_size: .; v_call: TRBV2; cdr3_aa: CASGTMNTEAFF; cdr3_nt: TGTGCCAGCGGGACAATGAACACTGAAGCTTTCTTT
j_call: TRBJ1-1; d_call: .; clone_size: .; v_call: TRBV7-9; cdr3_aa: CASSLRVEAFF; cdr3_nt: TGTGCCAGCAGCTTAAGGGTTGAAGCTTTCTTT
j_call: TRBJ1-2; d_call: .; clone_size: .; v_call: TRBV7-2; cdr3_aa: CASSLVLQGGGYTF; cdr3_nt: TGTGCCAGCAGCTTAGTGTTACAGGGCGGTGGCTACACCTTC
j_call: TRBJ2-3; d_call: TRBD2; clone_size: .; v_call: TRBV7-3; cdr3_aa: CASSRTSVTDTQYF; cdr3_nt: TGTGCCAGCAGCCGGACTAGCGTCACAGATACGCAGTATTTT
j_call: TRBJ2-7; d_call: TRBD2; clone_size: .; v_call: TRBV2; cdr3_aa: CASRSWTSGSYEQYF; cdr3_nt: TGTGCCAGCCGTTCCTGGACTAGCGGGAGTTACGAGCAGTACTTC
j_call: TRBJ1-1; d_call: .; clone_size: .; v_call: TRBV28; cdr3_aa: CASSLDGGKREAFF; cdr3_nt: TGTGCCAGCAGCTTAGACGGGGGGAAACGGGAAGCTTTCTTT
j_call: TRBJ1-1; d_call: TRBD1; clone_size: .; v_call: TRBV7-9; cdr3_aa: CASSSGAGGTEAFF; cdr3_nt: TGTGCCAGCAGCTCGGGGGCAGGGGGCACTGAAGCTTTCTTT
j_call: TRBJ2-3; d_call: TRBD1; clone_size: .; v_call: TRBV7-9; cdr3_aa: CASSFWDSSTDTQYF; cdr3_nt: TGTGCCAGCAGCTTCTGGGACAGTAGCACAGATACGCAGTATTTT
j_call: TRBJ1-1; d_call: .; clone_size: .; v_call: TRBV6-5; cdr3_aa: CASSYSLGRTEAFF; cdr3_nt: TGTGCCAGCAGTTACTCATTGGGGAGGACTGAAGCTTTCTTT